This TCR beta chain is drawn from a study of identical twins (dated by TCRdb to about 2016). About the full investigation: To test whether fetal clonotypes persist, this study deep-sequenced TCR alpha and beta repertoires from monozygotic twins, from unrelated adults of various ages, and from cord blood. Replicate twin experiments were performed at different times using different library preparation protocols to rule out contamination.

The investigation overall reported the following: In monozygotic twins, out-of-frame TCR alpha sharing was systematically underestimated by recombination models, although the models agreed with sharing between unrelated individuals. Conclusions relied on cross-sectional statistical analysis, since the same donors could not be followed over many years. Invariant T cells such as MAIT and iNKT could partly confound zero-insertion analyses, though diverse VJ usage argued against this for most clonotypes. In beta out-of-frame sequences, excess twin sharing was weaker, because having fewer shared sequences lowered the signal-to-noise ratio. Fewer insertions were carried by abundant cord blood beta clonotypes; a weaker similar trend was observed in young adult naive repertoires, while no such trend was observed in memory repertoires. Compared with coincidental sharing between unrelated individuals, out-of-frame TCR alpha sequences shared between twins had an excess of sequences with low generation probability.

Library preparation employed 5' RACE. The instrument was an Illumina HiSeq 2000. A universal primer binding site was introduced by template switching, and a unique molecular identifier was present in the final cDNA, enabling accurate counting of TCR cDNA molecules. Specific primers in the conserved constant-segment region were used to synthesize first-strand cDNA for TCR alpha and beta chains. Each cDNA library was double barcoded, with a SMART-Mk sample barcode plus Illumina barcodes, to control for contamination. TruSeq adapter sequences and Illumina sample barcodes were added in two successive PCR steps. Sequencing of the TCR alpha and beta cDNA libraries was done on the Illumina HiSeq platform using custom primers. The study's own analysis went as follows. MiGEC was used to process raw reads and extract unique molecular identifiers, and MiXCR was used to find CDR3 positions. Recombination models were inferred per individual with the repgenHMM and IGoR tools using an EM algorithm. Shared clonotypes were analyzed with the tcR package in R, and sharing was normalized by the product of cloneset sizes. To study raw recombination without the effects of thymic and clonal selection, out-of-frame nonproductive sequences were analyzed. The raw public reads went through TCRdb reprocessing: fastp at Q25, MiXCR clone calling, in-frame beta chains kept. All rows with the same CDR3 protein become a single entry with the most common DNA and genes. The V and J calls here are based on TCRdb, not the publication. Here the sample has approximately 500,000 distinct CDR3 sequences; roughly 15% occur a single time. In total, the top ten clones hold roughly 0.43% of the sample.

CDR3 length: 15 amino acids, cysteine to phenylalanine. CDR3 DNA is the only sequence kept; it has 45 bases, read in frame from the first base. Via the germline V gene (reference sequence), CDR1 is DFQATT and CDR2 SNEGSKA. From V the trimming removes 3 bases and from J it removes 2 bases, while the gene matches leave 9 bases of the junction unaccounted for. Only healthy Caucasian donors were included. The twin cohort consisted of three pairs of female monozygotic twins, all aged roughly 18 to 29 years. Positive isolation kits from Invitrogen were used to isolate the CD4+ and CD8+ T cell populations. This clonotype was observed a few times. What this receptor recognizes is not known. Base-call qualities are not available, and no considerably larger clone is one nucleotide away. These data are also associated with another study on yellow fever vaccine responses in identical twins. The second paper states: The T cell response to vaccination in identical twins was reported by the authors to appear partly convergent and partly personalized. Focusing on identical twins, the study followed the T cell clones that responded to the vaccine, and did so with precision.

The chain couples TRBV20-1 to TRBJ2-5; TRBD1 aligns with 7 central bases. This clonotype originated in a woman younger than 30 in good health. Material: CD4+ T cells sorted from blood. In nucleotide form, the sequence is TGCAGTGCTAGTAGGACGACAGGGATTCAAGAGACCCAGTACTTC. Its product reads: CSASRTTGIQETQYF.